The clone carrying this TCR beta chain was seen ten or more times. Its cognate antigen is unknown. This sample stems from a study of early T cells in non-severe SARS-CoV-2 infection. Study-level information: Bulk RNA from unsorted whole blood was sequenced; chains were unpaired.

Germline lookup yields CDR1 DFQATT and CDR2 SNEGSKA (reference sequence). This CDR3 region has 14 residues. V shed 6 bases and J shed 0 bases, with 12 bases lying between them. Tagging with unique molecular identifiers was applied to individual cDNA molecules. TCRdb re-called the 5' RACE reads with MiXCR, one entry per CDR3 protein. This table has over 60,000 distinct CDR3 sequences, about 9% appearing once. Findings and caveats of the study: Missing private and CD4 specificities, VDJdb matching favored anti-spike CD8 responses.

This TCR was sampled from an adult who was a healthcare worker with PCR-confirmed SARS-CoV-2 infection or an uninfected control (not recorded which). The sample comprised whole blood. V and J are TRBV20-1 and TRBJ1-3; possible D gene TRBD1, 5 bases. Here the CDR3 DNA reads TGCAGTGCAAGGGGCAGCTCCTCTGGAAACACCATATATTTT. It specifies CSARGSSSGNTIYF.